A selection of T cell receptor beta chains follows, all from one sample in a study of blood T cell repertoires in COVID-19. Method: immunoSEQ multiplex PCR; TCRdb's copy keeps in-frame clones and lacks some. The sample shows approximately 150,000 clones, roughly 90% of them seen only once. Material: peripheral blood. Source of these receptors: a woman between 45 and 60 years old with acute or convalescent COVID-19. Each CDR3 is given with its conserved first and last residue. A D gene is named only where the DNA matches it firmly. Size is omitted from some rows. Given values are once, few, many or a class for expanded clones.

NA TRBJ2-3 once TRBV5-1 TGCGCCAGCAGCCTTAACACAGCTGTAGGGCAGTATTTT CASSLNTAVGQYF
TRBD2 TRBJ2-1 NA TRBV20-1 TGCAGTGCTAGTGTAGCGGGGGCCATAAATGAGCAGTTCTTC CSASVAGAINEQFF
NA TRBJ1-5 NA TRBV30 TGTGCCTGGAGTGAGGGGGTCCTAGGGCAGCCCCAGCATTTT CAWSEGVLGQPQHF
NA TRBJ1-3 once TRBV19 TGTGCCAGTACCCCAAGCCCGGGTCTGAGCTCTGGAAACACCATATATTTT CASTPSPGLSSGNTIYF
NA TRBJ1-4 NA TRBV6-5 TGTGCCAGCAGTTACGCGCGAACTGAAAAACTGTTTTTT CASSYARTEKLFF
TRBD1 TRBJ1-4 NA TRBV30 TGTGCCTGGAGTAAAGCCGGGACAGGGGGGACTGAAAAACTGTTTTTT CAWSKAGTGGTEKLFF
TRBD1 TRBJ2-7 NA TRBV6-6 TGTGCCAGCAGTCAAGGGACAGGGACCTACGAGCAGTACTTC CASSQGTGTYEQYF
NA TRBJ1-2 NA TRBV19 TGTGCCAGTAGTATAGGAGATCTTGCTAACTATGGCTACACCTTC CASSIGDLANYGYTF
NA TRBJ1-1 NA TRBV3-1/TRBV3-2 TGTGCCAGCAGAAAACAGGGAATAGACACTGAAGCTTTCTTT CASRKQGIDTEAFF
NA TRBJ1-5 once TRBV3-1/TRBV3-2 TGTGCCAGCAGCCAACACGGGGGAATCAATCAGCCCCAGCATTTT CASSQHGGINQPQHF
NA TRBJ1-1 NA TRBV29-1 TGCAGCGTTGGGGGGAGGGCGGGCGCCGTAATGAACACTGAAGCTTTCTTT CSVGGRAGAVMNTEAFF
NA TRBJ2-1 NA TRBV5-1 TGCGCCAGCAGCTTTCAGGGCAATGAGCAGTTCTTC CASSFQGNEQFF
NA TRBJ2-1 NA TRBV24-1 TGTGCCACCAGTGATTTAATGGGGGGGCCCCGCTCCTACAATGAGCAGTTCTTC CATSDLMGGPRSYNEQFF
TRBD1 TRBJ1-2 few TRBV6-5 TGTGCCAGCAGACCCCTGACAGGGAACTATGGCTACACCTTC CASRPLTGNYGYTF
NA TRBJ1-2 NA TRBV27 TGTGCCAGCAGTCCTGTCGGTCGAGGCTACACCTTC CASSPVGRGYTF
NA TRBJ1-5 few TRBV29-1 TGCAGCGCATGCTGGGGCACCACGGGCAATCAGCCCCAGCATTTT CSACWGTTGNQPQHF
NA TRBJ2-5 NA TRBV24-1 TGTGCCACCAGTGAAACAGGGTTGAGCGAGACCCAGTACTTC CATSETGLSETQYF
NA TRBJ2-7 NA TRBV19 TGTGCCAGTACCTTAACCGGGACTTCCTACGAGCAGTACTTC CASTLTGTSYEQYF
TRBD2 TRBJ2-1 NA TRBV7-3 TGTGCCAGCAGCTTATTTAGCGGGAGCGGGAATGAGCAGTTCTTC CASSLFSGSGNEQFF
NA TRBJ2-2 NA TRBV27 TGTGCCAGCAGCATGACTAATACGAACACCGGGGAGCTGTTTTTT CASSMTNTNTGELFF
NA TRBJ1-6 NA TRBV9 TGTGCCAGCAGCGTCCAGGGAGGGGCCCTCCACTTT CASSVQGGALHF
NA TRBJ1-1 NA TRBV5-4 TGTGCCGCATCCGAGGGGGACCTGCTAGAAGCTTTCTTT CAASEGDLLEAFF
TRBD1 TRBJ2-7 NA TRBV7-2 TGTGCCAGCAGCTCTCCCGGGACAGGGGGCCGGGAGCAGTACTTC CASSSPGTGGREQYF
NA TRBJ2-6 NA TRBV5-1 TGCGCCAGCAGCGTATTTCCCGGGGCTGGGGCCAACGTCCTGACTTTC CASSVFPGAGANVLTF
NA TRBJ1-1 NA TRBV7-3 TGTGCCAGCAGCTGGCCAGGGGCGGAGAACACTGAAGCTTTCTTT CASSWPGAENTEAFF
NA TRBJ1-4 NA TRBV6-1 TGTGCCAGCAGTGAACCCCACAGGGCTAATGAAAAACTGTTTTTT CASSEPHRANEKLFF
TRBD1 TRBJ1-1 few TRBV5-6 TGTGCCAGCAGCTTACAGGGGGCCCTCATGAACACTGAAGCTTTCTTT CASSLQGALMNTEAFF
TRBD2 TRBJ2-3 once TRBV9 TGTGCCAGCAGCGCAAGCCCCTATAGCGGGGGGGGCGTTATAGATACGCAGTATTTT CASSASPYSGGGVIDTQYF
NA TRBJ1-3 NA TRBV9 TGTGCCAGCAGCGTAGAACCAGGGGCTTCTGGAAACACCATATATTTT CASSVEPGASGNTIYF
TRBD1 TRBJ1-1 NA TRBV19 TGTGCCAGTAGTATAGATGGACAGGGCCTCGGTACTGAAGCTTTCTTT CASSIDGQGLGTEAFF
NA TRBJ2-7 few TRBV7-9 TGTGCCAGCAGCCCGAAGACGGAGAGCTCCTACGAGCAGTACTTC CASSPKTESSYEQYF
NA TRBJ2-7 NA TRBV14 TGTGCCAGCAGCCCGGGTCCGGGCTACGAGCAGTACTTC CASSPGPGYEQYF
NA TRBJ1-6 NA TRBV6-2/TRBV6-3 TGTGCCAGCAGTTACTTGAGGAGCTCCTATAATTCACCCCTCCACTTT CASSYLRSSYNSPLHF
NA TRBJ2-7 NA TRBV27 TGTGCCAGCAGTTTATTAGGGGAGGCCTACGAGCAGTACTTC CASSLLGEAYEQYF
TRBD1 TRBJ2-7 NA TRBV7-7 TGTGCCAGCAGCTTAGGGGACAGGGGGCCCTACGAGCAGTACTTC CASSLGDRGPYEQYF
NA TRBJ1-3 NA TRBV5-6 TGTGCCAGTAAAAGGACAGCTGGAAACACCATATATTTT CASKRTAGNTIYF
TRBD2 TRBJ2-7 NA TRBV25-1 TGTGCCAGCAGTGAATCTGGACTAGCGGGGGGGTTCGAGCAGTACTTC CASSESGLAGGFEQYF
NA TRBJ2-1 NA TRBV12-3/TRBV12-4 TGTGCCAGCAGCCGTACAAGCAATGAGCAGTTCTTC CASSRTSNEQFF
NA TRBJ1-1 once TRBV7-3 TGTGCCAGCAGCACGACACCTAACACTGAAGCTTTCTTT CASSTTPNTEAFF
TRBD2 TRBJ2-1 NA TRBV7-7 TGTGCCAGCAGCCCCCTAGCGGGGGATTACAATGAGCAGTTCTTC CASSPLAGDYNEQFF
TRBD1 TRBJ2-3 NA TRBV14 TGTGCCAGCAGCCAAGATCGCAGGGGGCGCACAGATACGCAGTATTTT CASSQDRRGRTDTQYF
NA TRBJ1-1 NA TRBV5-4 TGTGCCAGCAGCTTGGAGCAAGTGAACACTGAAGCTTTCTTT CASSLEQVNTEAFF
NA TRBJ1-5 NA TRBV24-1 TGTGCCACCAGTGATTTACGGGGGACCGAGCATTTT CATSDLRGTEHF
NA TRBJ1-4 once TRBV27 TGTGCCAGCAGAACCGGCGGGGCTACTAATGAAAAACTGTTTTTT CASRTGGATNEKLFF
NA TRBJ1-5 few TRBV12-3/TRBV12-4 TGTGCCAGCAGGGGTACGTATTCGGGGCCCCAGCATTTT CASRGTYSGPQHF
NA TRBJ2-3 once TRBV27 TGTGCCAGCAGTTTAGAGGATACGCAGTATTTT CASSLEDTQYF